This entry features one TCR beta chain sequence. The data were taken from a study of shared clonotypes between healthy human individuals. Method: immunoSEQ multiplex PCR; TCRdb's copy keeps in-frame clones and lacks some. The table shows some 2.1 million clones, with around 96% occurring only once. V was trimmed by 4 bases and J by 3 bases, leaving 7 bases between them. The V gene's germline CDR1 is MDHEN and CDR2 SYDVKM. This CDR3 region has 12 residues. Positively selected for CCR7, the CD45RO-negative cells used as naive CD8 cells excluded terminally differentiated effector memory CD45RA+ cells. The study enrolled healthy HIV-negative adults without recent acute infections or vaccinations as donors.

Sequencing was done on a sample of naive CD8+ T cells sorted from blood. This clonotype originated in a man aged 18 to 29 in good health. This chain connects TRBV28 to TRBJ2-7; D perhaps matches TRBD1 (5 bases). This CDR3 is CASSYRGYEQYF. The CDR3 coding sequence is TGTGCCAGCAGTTATAGGGGCTACGAGCAGTACTTC.